Listed below are T cell receptor beta chains from one sample, sequenced in a study of blood T cell repertoires in COVID-19. TCRdb's table, derived via immunoSEQ multiplex PCR, lists solely in-frame clones and lacks some. Among about 34,000 clones listed, around 90% were seen once. Sequenced: peripheral blood. These receptors originate from an elderly man with acute or convalescent COVID-19. The CDR3 runs from the conserved cysteine through the conserved F or W. D genes are given only for firm matches. The listing skips clone size in some rows; elsewhere it reads once, few, many or a size class.

DNA: TGTGCAAGTCGCTTAGAGTATGGGACATCGAACACTGAAGCTTTCTTT
CDR3: CASRLEYGTSNTEAFF
J: TRBJ1-1
size: .
D: .
V: TRBV12-2

DNA: TGTGCCAGCAGTCCAGGACAGGGGAACGGCTACACCTTC
CDR3: CASSPGQGNGYTF
J: TRBJ1-2
size: .
D: TRBD1
V: TRBV6-6

DNA: TGTGCCAGCAGCTTGCTCGTAGGTGACAGGGGGTTCGGAAAACTGTTTTTT
CDR3: CASSLLVGDRGFGKLFF
J: TRBJ1-4
size: .
D: TRBD1
V: TRBV5-8

DNA: TGTGCCAGCAGCTTAGGGCCCAGGGGGCAGGCGGGCTACACCTTC
CDR3: CASSLGPRGQAGYTF
J: TRBJ1-2
size: .
D: TRBD1
V: TRBV7-8

DNA: TGTGCCAGCAGTTCGACAGGGGGCCGCCAGCCCCAGCATTTT
CDR3: CASSSTGGRQPQHF
J: TRBJ1-5
size: .
D: TRBD1
V: TRBV27

DNA: TGTGCCAGCAGTTACTCGATAAGCTCAGGAGGTTCACCCCTCCACTTT
CDR3: CASSYSISSGGSPLHF
J: TRBJ1-6
size: .
D: .
V: TRBV6-6

DNA: TGTGCCAGCAGTTCCCCAATCGGCAGGGGTAGGGCAAACGCCGGGGAGCTGTTTTTT
CDR3: CASSSPIGRGRANAGELFF
J: TRBJ2-2
size: once
D: .
V: TRBV27

DNA: TGTGCCAGCAGCCCCACCGGCCTAGCGGGGGGGCCTGTCAACACCGGGGAGCTGTTTTTT
CDR3: CASSPTGLAGGPVNTGELFF
J: TRBJ2-2
size: .
D: TRBD2
V: TRBV9

DNA: TGTGCCAGCAGTTTAGGGGGGGCCGTCCCCGGGGAGCTGTTTTTT
CDR3: CASSLGGAVPGELFF
J: TRBJ2-2
size: .
D: .
V: TRBV27

DNA: TGTGCCAGCAGCTTAGCGGACGGGGTGGGTGGCTACACCTTC
CDR3: CASSLADGVGGYTF
J: TRBJ1-2
size: .
D: .
V: TRBV11-2

DNA: TGTGCCAGCTACCGGGGACAGGGGAACACCGGGGAGCTGTTTTTT
CDR3: CASYRGQGNTGELFF
J: TRBJ2-2
size: .
D: TRBD1
V: TRBV11-2

DNA: TGTGCCAGCGGACAGGGTGACTATGGCTACACCTTC
CDR3: CASGQGDYGYTF
J: TRBJ1-2
size: .
D: TRBD1
V: TRBV6-5

DNA: TGTGCCAGCAGTCGACAGGGTCCGAACACCGGGGAGCTGTTTTTT
CDR3: CASSRQGPNTGELFF
J: TRBJ2-2
size: .
D: TRBD1
V: TRBV6-2/TRBV6-3

DNA: TGCAGCGCCCGGACAGGGGGCTCCTATAATTCACCCCTCCACTTT
CDR3: CSARTGGSYNSPLHF
J: TRBJ1-6
size: .
D: TRBD1
V: TRBV29-1

DNA: TGTGCCAGTAGCTCCTTGAGGACGGGGTCCTACGAGCAGTACTTC
CDR3: CASSSLRTGSYEQYF
J: TRBJ2-7
size: .
D: .
V: TRBV19

DNA: TGTGCCTGGTCTCAACAGGGGGACTATGGCTACACCTTC
CDR3: CAWSQQGDYGYTF
J: TRBJ1-2
size: once
D: TRBD1
V: TRBV30

DNA: TGTGCCAGCAGCTTTGGGACTAGCGGTAACGAGCAGTACTTC
CDR3: CASSFGTSGNEQYF
J: TRBJ2-7
size: once
D: TRBD2
V: TRBV7-9

DNA: TGTGCCATCAGTGGGGGACAGCCCTACGAGCAGTACTTC
CDR3: CAISGGQPYEQYF
J: TRBJ2-7
size: .
D: TRBD1
V: TRBV10-3

DNA: TGTGCCAGTAGTATAGTTAGGGGGACCTACGAGCAGTACTTC
CDR3: CASSIVRGTYEQYF
J: TRBJ2-7
size: .
D: .
V: TRBV19

DNA: TGTGCCAGCAGCCAAGACAGGGGGACTGAAGCTTTCTTT
CDR3: CASSQDRGTEAFF
J: TRBJ1-1
size: .
D: TRBD1
V: TRBV7-3

DNA: TGCGCCAGCAGCCAACCCGGGACAGGATTTGAAAAACTGTTTTTT
CDR3: CASSQPGTGFEKLFF
J: TRBJ1-4
size: .
D: TRBD1
V: TRBV5-1

DNA: TGTGCCACCAGTGCCCCGACCGGGACAGGAACCGTCGATGAGCAGTTCTTC
CDR3: CATSAPTGTGTVDEQFF
J: TRBJ2-1
size: .
D: TRBD1
V: TRBV24-1

DNA: TGTGCCACCAGTGCCCAGGGTGACAAAAACATTCAGTACTTC
CDR3: CATSAQGDKNIQYF
J: TRBJ2-4
size: .
D: .
V: TRBV24-1

DNA: TGTGCCAGTAGTATAGGGACACAGCCCCAGCATTTT
CDR3: CASSIGTQPQHF
J: TRBJ1-5
size: .
D: .
V: TRBV19

DNA: TGTGCCAGCAGCCGGACTAGCGGGGAGCAAGAGACCCAGTACTTC
CDR3: CASSRTSGEQETQYF
J: TRBJ2-5
size: .
D: TRBD2
V: TRBV6-5

DNA: TGTGCCAGCAGCTCACACGCGAACACTGAAGCTTTCTTT
CDR3: CASSSHANTEAFF
J: TRBJ1-1
size: .
D: .
V: TRBV7-9

DNA: TGTGCCAGCTCACCCTCAGGGGCTACCCCCCTTGAAGCTTTCTTT
CDR3: CASSPSGATPLEAFF
J: TRBJ1-1
size: .
D: .
V: TRBV18

DNA: TGCGCCAGCAGCTTCTCCGGGACAGTGCACACCGGGGAGCTGTTTTTT
CDR3: CASSFSGTVHTGELFF
J: TRBJ2-2
size: .
D: TRBD1
V: TRBV5-1

DNA: TGTGCCAGCAGCAAAGTTGGTGGTCCCCAGAATTCACCCCTCCACTTT
CDR3: CASSKVGGPQNSPLHF
J: TRBJ1-6
size: once
D: .
V: TRBV21-1

DNA: TGCGCCAGCAGCTCGGCGATCGAGATACAGGGGGGGCTACACTATGGCTACACCTTC
CDR3: CASSSAIEIQGGLHYGYTF
J: TRBJ1-2
size: .
D: TRBD1
V: TRBV5-1

DNA: TGTGCCAGCAGCCCCCCAGGGCGAACCTCTGGAAACACCATATATTTT
CDR3: CASSPPGRTSGNTIYF
J: TRBJ1-3
size: .
D: .
V: TRBV7-8

DNA: TGTGCCAGCAGCTTAGATGGCAGGGGTACCTATGGCTACACCTTC
CDR3: CASSLDGRGTYGYTF
J: TRBJ1-2
size: once
D: .
V: TRBV7-9

DNA: TGCGCCAGCAGCCCCCGACAGGCGAGCTCCTATAATTCACCCCTCCACTTT
CDR3: CASSPRQASSYNSPLHF
J: TRBJ1-6
size: .
D: .
V: TRBV4-1

DNA: TGCACCACGGGGGGCAAGCACGAGCAGTACTTC
CDR3: CTTGGKHEQYF
J: TRBJ2-7
size: .
D: .
V: TRBV29-1

DNA: TGTGCCAGCAGGACCGACAGGGGTGGGCGGAATGAGCAGTTCTTC
CDR3: CASRTDRGGRNEQFF
J: TRBJ2-1
size: .
D: TRBD1
V: TRBV2

DNA: TGTGCCTGGAGCGAGTCGGGGGATCAGCCCCAGCATTTT
CDR3: CAWSESGDQPQHF
J: TRBJ1-5
size: once
D: .
V: TRBV30

DNA: TGCAGCGTGGGAGGGACGGGCACTGAAGCTTTCTTT
CDR3: CSVGGTGTEAFF
J: TRBJ1-1
size: .
D: .
V: TRBV29-1

DNA: TGTGCCAGCAGCTTAGTCTTAGATACGCAGTATTTT
CDR3: CASSLVLDTQYF
J: TRBJ2-3
size: .
D: .
V: TRBV11-2

DNA: TGTGCCTGGAGCCGGACAGCTAGCAATCAGCCCCAGCATTTT
CDR3: CAWSRTASNQPQHF
J: TRBJ1-5
size: .
D: .
V: TRBV30

DNA: TGTGCCAGCAGTAGGAGGGGGCGCTTAAGTTCACCCCTCCACTTT
CDR3: CASSRRGRLSSPLHF
J: TRBJ1-6
size: .
D: TRBD1
V: TRBV27

DNA: TGTGCCAGTAGATGGGGACAGGGAAATCAGCCCCAGCATTTT
CDR3: CASRWGQGNQPQHF
J: TRBJ1-5
size: .
D: TRBD1
V: TRBV19

DNA: TGTGCCAGCAGCTTAGGACAGGGGATCTACACCTTC
CDR3: CASSLGQGIYTF
J: TRBJ1-2
size: .
D: TRBD1
V: TRBV7-9

DNA: TGTGCCAGTCGAATAGCCCAAGTTAGTTCACCCCTCCACTTT
CDR3: CASRIAQVSSPLHF
J: TRBJ1-6
size: .
D: .
V: TRBV28

DNA: TGTGCCAGCAGCCCTGGACTTGTATTTGGGGTGTTTTTT
CDR3: CASSPGLVFGVFF
J: TRBJ1-4
size: .
D: .
V: TRBV12-3/TRBV12-4

DNA: TGTGCCAGCAGCTTGGAAGTTGGATCATCATGGCGGGAGTCCACTGAAGCTTTCTTT
CDR3: CASSLEVGSSWRESTEAFF
J: TRBJ1-1
size: .
D: .
V: TRBV5-5

DNA: TGTGCCAGCAGTTCTTCCTACGGTAATGAAAAACTGTTTTTT
CDR3: CASSSSYGNEKLFF
J: TRBJ1-4
size: few
D: .
V: TRBV27

DNA: TGTGCCAGCAGTGAAAGAGTTTACACTGAAGCTTTCTTT
CDR3: CASSERVYTEAFF
J: TRBJ1-1
size: .
D: .
V: TRBV6-1

DNA: TGTGCCAGCAGCTTGATATTGACAGGGGGTTATGGAAACACCATATATTTT
CDR3: CASSLILTGGYGNTIYF
J: TRBJ1-3
size: .
D: TRBD1
V: TRBV5-6

DNA: TGTGCCAGCAGCTTAGATCGCCTACGACGGACAGCATTCGACTATGGCTACACCTTC
CDR3: CASSLDRLRRTAFDYGYTF
J: TRBJ1-2
size: .
D: .
V: TRBV11-2

DNA: TGTGCCAGCAGCTCGGTGGACATCCCCGGGGAGCTGTTTTTT
CDR3: CASSSVDIPGELFF
J: TRBJ2-2
size: .
D: .
V: TRBV5-4

DNA: TGCGCCAGCAGTGAGGGGACAGATTCCACAGATACGCAGTATTTT
CDR3: CASSEGTDSTDTQYF
J: TRBJ2-3
size: .
D: TRBD1
V: TRBV10-1